A single sample gave rise to the 30 T cell receptor beta chains below, sequenced in a study of T cells after yellow fever vaccination (dated 2019 in TCRdb). Reading the label with the study, this specimen's treatment or condition is: live attenuated yellow fever vaccine strain. The library was prepared using 5' RACE. Sequencing used an Illumina HiSeq 2500. TCRdb reprocessed the public reads (quality trimming at Q25 with fastp, clone calling with MiXCR) and kept in-frame beta chains. Each entry merges the rows of one CDR3 protein and shows their most common DNA and genes. Present in this sample are under 600,000 distinct CDR3 sequences, 20% to 25% of which were seen just once. The ten largest clones add up to around 16% of the sample. The source was PBMCs, collected 21 days after the first yellow fever vaccination. The receptors here all came from a man between 18 and 29 years old who received the YFV17D yellow fever vaccine.

There are many counts of this clonotype. The CDR3 spells CASSYSAGGQGTEAFF. The DNA of the CDR3 is TGTGCCAGCAGTTACTCGGCAGGGGGCCAGGGAACTGAAGCTTTCTTT. V and J are TRBV6-5 and TRBJ1-1, with 8 bases fitting TRBD1. The junction had 8 bases not matched to a gene; V was cut back by 0 bases and J by 5 bases. The CDR3 runs 16 residues. CDR1 is MNHEY and CDR2 is SVGAGI in the germline V gene.

This clonotype was recorded a few times. This rearrangement joins TRBV6-6 to TRBJ1-5, with D possibly TRBD1 on 5 matching bases. Trimming took off 7 bases at V and 7 bases at J, with 11 bases between the two ends. CDR1 is MNHNY and CDR2 is SVGAGI in the germline V gene (reference sequence). The CDR3 loop spans 12 amino acids. DNA for the CDR3: TGTGCCAGCACCTTCGGGGACCAGCCCCAGCATTTT. It is translated as CASTFGDQPQHF.

A few counts support this clonotype. The chain has TRBV30 and TRBJ2-5; a possible D gene is TRBD1 (6 bases). CDR3 length equals 12 residues. The germline V and J ends were trimmed by 3 bases and 2 bases, with 7 bases remaining between them. Germline V gene data show CDR1 as GTSNPN and CDR2 as SVGIG (reference sequence). The CDR3 DNA sequence: TGTGCCTGGAGAGGGGGTCAAGAGACCCAGTACTTC. Translating it yields CAWRGGQETQYF.

This clonotype was observed at least ten times. The rearrangement uses TRBV28 and TRBJ2-6; no reliable D call. CDR1 MDHEN and CDR2 SYDVKM come from the germline V gene. This CDR3 region has 18 residues. The V end lost 1 base, the J end lost 4 bases, and 17 bases lay between the germline ends. The CDR3 is CASSLSIFEVLGANVLTF. The CDR3 DNA reads TGTGCCAGCAGTTTATCCATCTTCGAGGTCCTCGGGGCCAACGTCCTGACTTTC.

This clonotype was counted a few times. The V gene is TRBV5-5, the J gene TRBJ1-6, with a weak D call TRBD1 (5 bases). CDR1 and CDR2 from the germline V gene are SGHKS and YYEKEE (reference sequence). V was pared by 4 bases and J by 0 bases, with 17 bases between. This CDR3 is built from 18 residues. The DNA of the CDR3 is TGTGCCAGCAGCGCCTACAGGTCCTTCAGCTCCTATAATTCACCCCTCCACTTT. Its protein is CASSAYRSFSSYNSPLHF.

This sequence joins TRBV7-8 and TRBJ2-1; D not resolved. In germline, CDR1 is SGHVS, CDR2 FQNEAQ. The CDR3 loop spans 12 amino acids. The germline V and J ends were trimmed by 6 bases and 3 bases, with 6 bases remaining between them. DNA of the CDR3: TGTGCCAGCAGGATTAACTACAATGAGCAGTTCTTC. This translates into CASRINYNEQFF.

This clonotype has just a few counts. This chain uses TRBV4-3 with TRBJ2-5; perhaps TRBD2 as D (5 bases). V lost 5 bases and J 10 bases, leaving 17 bases between the germline ends. There are 13 residues in the CDR3. Germline V CDR1 and CDR2: LGHNA, YSLEER. The CDR3 sequence: CASSRDAGRGQYF. The CDR3 DNA reads TGCGCCAGCAGCAGGGATGCAGGTCGGGGCCAGTACTTC.

Only a few counts were recorded for this clonotype. CDR3 nucleotide sequence: TGTGCCAGCAGTTTATGGGCGGATACGCAGTATTTT. Its protein is CASSLWADTQYF. The chain recombines TRBV27 with TRBJ2-3; D gene ambiguous. V lost 1 base and J 6 bases, leaving 5 bases between the germline ends. Germline lookup yields CDR1 MNHEY and CDR2 SMNVEV (reference sequence). The CDR3 is 12 amino acids.

The V and J genes are TRBV5-5 and TRBJ2-7; TRBD1 might be the D (6 bases). Trimming removed 5 bases at V and 3 bases at J, with 15 bases between. The CDR3 sequence is 14 residues long. The V gene's germline CDR1 is SGHKS and CDR2 YYEKEE (reference sequence). CDR3 nucleotides: TGTGCCAGCAGGCCGCCGAACAGGGACTACGAGCAGTACTTC. Protein product: CASRPPNRDYEQYF.

This chain joins TRBV3-1 and TRBJ2-7; D ambiguous. This CDR3 is 15 amino acids long. V shed 11 bases and J shed 3 bases, with 23 bases lying between them. Germline V gene data show CDR1 as LGHDT and CDR2 as YNNKEL (reference sequence). CDR3: CASCQTLSTVYEQYF. The CDR3 DNA is TGTGCCTCCTGCCAAACCCTTTCAACCGTCTACGAGCAGTACTTC.

This clonotype turned up a few times. The V gene is TRBV5-1, the J gene TRBJ2-1; TRBD2 agrees at 12 bases. Germline lookup yields CDR1 SGHRS and CDR2 YFSETQ. The V gene end was trimmed by 3 bases and the J gene end by 4 bases; junction bases not matched to a gene: 5. The CDR3 sequence is 16 residues long. The DNA of the CDR3 is TGCGCCAGCAGCTCTGCCGGGACTAGCGGGTACAATGAGCAGTTCTTC. Its translation is CASSSAGTSGYNEQFF.

The chain recombines TRBV20-1 with TRBJ1-1; D is unresolved. V was pared by 0 bases and J by 11 bases, with 22 bases between. This CDR3 has 15 residues. Germline lookup yields CDR1 DFQATT and CDR2 SNEGSKA (reference sequence). The CDR3 here is CSARDMIRPVVDAFF. The CDR3 DNA is TGCAGTGCTAGAGATATGATACGGCCGGTTGTCGACGCTTTCTTT.

This clonotype showed up just a few times. V usage is TRBV10-3 and J usage is TRBJ1-2; the match to TRBD1 covers 9 bases. The trim removed 4 bases at V and 5 bases at J, leaving 8 bases unmatched. Germline V gene data show CDR1 as ENHRY and CDR2 as SYGVKD. There are 15 residues in the CDR3. The CDR3 DNA sequence: TGTGCCATCAGTGCAGATCCCGGGACAGGGTATGGCTACACCTTC. This sequence encodes CAISADPGTGYGYTF.

The genes are TRBV5-1 and TRBJ2-1, with D hard to call. The CDR3 has 14 residues. V was cut by 1 base and J by 8 bases, with 13 bases left in between. CDR1 is SGHRS, CDR2 YFSETQ, per germline. In DNA form, the CDR3 reads TGCGCCAGCAGCTTGCGGATTAGATCATATGAGCAGTTCTTC. Residues: CASSLRIRSYEQFF.

CDR3 region: CSADSVNEQFF. In nucleotides, the CDR3 is TGCAGTGCTGATAGCGTCAATGAGCAGTTCTTC. This sequence joins TRBV20-1 and TRBJ2-1, with a possible D match to TRBD2 (5 bases). V gave up 5 bases and J gave up 6 bases, with 8 bases separating them. The CDR3 runs 11 residues. The germline V gene has CDR1 DFQATT and CDR2 SNEGSKA (reference sequence).

This clonotype was detected many times. This sequence joins TRBV12-3 or TRBV12-4 and TRBJ2-2, with D possibly TRBD2 on 6 matching bases. The CDR3 consists of 12 residues. The germline V and J ends were trimmed by 6 bases and 6 bases, with 8 bases remaining between them. The CDR3 spells CASSRDSGELFF. Written as DNA, the CDR3 is TGTGCCAGCAGCAGGGACTCCGGGGAGCTGTTTTTT.

The J gene is TRBJ2-3, the V gene TRBV7-6; D uncertain. Germline CDR1 and CDR2: SGHVS and FNYEAQ. The CDR3 extends over 14 amino acids. Deletions cut 1 base from V and 7 bases from J, with 12 bases between. Here the CDR3 DNA reads TGTGCCAGCAGCTTAGAGCCTAGTCTAAATACGCAGTATTTT. Translation gives CASSLEPSLNTQYF.

This rearrangement joins TRBV7-2 to TRBJ2-5, with 7 bases matching TRBD2. There are 15 residues in the CDR3. The junction had 8 bases not matched to a gene; V was cut back by 2 bases and J by 5 bases. Germline V gene lookup returns CDR1 SGHTA and CDR2 FQGNSA. The CDR3 loop is CASSLTGGRRETQYF. CDR3 bases: TGTGCCAGCAGCTTAACGGGGGGACGCCGGGAGACCCAGTACTTC. Variable domain in full (rest from reference TRBV7-2 and TRBJ2-5): GAGVSQSPSNKVTEKGKDVELRCDPISGHTALYWYRQSLGQGLEFLIYFQGNSAPDKSGLPSDRFSAERTGGSVSTLTIQRTQQEDSAVYLCASSLTGGRRETQYFGPGTRLLVL.

This chain joins TRBV10-3 and TRBJ2-4; 7 bases match TRBD1. Germline values: CDR1 ENHRY, CDR2 SYGVKD. This CDR3 is 11 amino acids long. V shed 8 bases, J shed 6 bases, and the junction held 1 base outside the gene matches. The CDR3 DNA is TGTGCCATCTCAGGGGGAAACATTCAGTACTTC. Its translation: CAISGGNIQYF.

There are a few counts of this clonotype. The chain has TRBV24-1 and TRBJ1-5, with D unresolved. There are 12 residues in the CDR3. V gave up 9 bases and J gave up 0 bases, with 5 bases separating them. Germline V lookup: CDR1 KGHDR, CDR2 SFDVKD. CDR3 protein: CATGSSNQPQHF. The CDR3 DNA sequence: TGTGCCACCGGGAGTAGCAATCAGCCCCAGCATTTT.

This clonotype has more than one count but fewer than ten. V is TRBV6-4 and J is TRBJ1-1; weak D call: TRBD1 (5 bases). CDR1 is MRHNA and CDR2 is SNTAGT in the germline V gene. Trimming took off 6 bases at V and 2 bases at J, with 13 bases between the two ends. This CDR3 is 14 amino acids long. The CDR3 reads CASSDMTVNTEAFF. DNA of the CDR3: TGTGCCAGCAGCGATATGACAGTAAACACTGAAGCTTTCTTT.

This chain joins TRBV15 and TRBJ2-1, with D perhaps matching TRBD1 or TRBD2 (5 bases each). Germline V gene lookup returns CDR1 LNHNV and CDR2 YYDKDF (reference sequence). The V and J ends lost 0 bases and 2 bases respectively, with 20 bases between them. The CDR3 runs 19 residues. The CDR3 loop reads CATSRDRAWDGAPYNEQFF. For the CDR3, the DNA is TGTGCCACCAGCAGAGATAGGGCCTGGGACGGGGCCCCCTACAATGAGCAGTTCTTC.

A few counts support this clonotype. The chain employs TRBV5-1 and TRBJ1-1; TRBD1 matches at 10 bases. The CDR3 totals 15 residues. The V gene's germline CDR1 is SGHRS and CDR2 YFSETQ. V trimming: 5 bases; J trimming: 10 bases; junction bases outside the gene matches: 14. The CDR3 region is CASRFRTGGISGAFF. The CDR3 region has the DNA TGCGCCAGCAGATTTCGGACAGGGGGGATTAGTGGAGCTTTCTTT. The complete variable domain, with remaining parts taken from reference TRBV5-1 and TRBJ1-1, reads KAGVTQTPRYLIKTRGQQVTLSCSPISGHRSVSWYQQTPGQGLQFLFEYFSETQRNKGNFPGRFSGRQFSNSRSEMNVSTLELGDSALYLCASRFRTGGISGAFFGQGTRLTVV.

This clonotype was observed a few times. The CDR3 here is CATRDGSDTQYF. The CDR3 DNA sequence: TGTGCCACAAGAGACGGGTCGGATACGCAGTATTTT. The V gene is TRBV24-1, the J gene TRBJ2-3, with no clear D. This CDR3 has 12 amino acids. Germline values: CDR1 KGHDR, CDR2 SFDVKD. V was shortened by 10 bases and J by 6 bases, with 13 bases between the two germline ends.

The table lists this clonotype with a few counts. The chain carries TRBV10-3 and TRBJ2-3; no clear D gene. The ends were cut back, 6 bases at V and 4 bases at J, with 5 bases in the middle. Per germline, CDR1 ENHRY and CDR2 SYGVKD. The CDR3 is 11 amino acids. The CDR3 sequence: CAIRKADTQYF. CDR3 nucleotides: TGTGCCATCAGGAAAGCAGATACGCAGTATTTT.

The chain is built from TRBV7-3 and TRBJ2-3; 11 bases are shared with TRBD2. After removal of 1 base from V and 5 bases from J, the junction contained 2 bases not matched to a gene. This CDR3 contains 15 residues. Germline V gene lookup returns CDR1 SGHTA and CDR2 FQGTGA. The DNA of the CDR3 is TGTGCCAGCAGCTTAATAGCGGGGGGGCAAGATACGCAGTATTTT. The encoded protein is CASSLIAGGQDTQYF.

The chain links TRBV6-5 to TRBJ2-7, with TRBD2 as a possible D gene (5 bases). V lost 2 bases to trimming and J lost 3 bases, with 14 bases between them. CDR1 MNHEY and CDR2 SVGAGI come from the germline V gene. The CDR3 runs to 15 residues. CDR3 bases: TGTGCCAGCAGTTACGTGCTTTCGGGGAACTACGAGCAGTACTTC. Protein sequence: CASSYVLSGNYEQYF.

This clonotype was seen a handful of times. This chain uses TRBV4-3 with TRBJ2-1, with 13 nucleotides matching TRBD2. The CDR3 is made up of 19 amino acids. Germline CDR1 LGHNA, CDR2 YSLEER. The junction had 9 bases not matched to a gene; V was cut back by 0 bases and J by 4 bases. For the CDR3, the DNA is TGCGCCAGCAGCCAAGATATTCCCGGACTAGCGGGGGCGTACAATGAGCAGTTCTTC. Its translation is CASSQDIPGLAGAYNEQFF.

This clonotype showed up just a few times. The rearrangement joins TRBV4-1 to TRBJ2-1; 7 positions match TRBD1. The CDR3 consists of 16 residues. Trimming at V came to 3 bases and at J to 4 bases, leaving 9 bases not matched to a gene. Per the germline V gene, CDR1 is MGHRA and CDR2 is YSYEKL. In DNA, the CDR3 is TGCGCCAGCAGCCACGCACAGGGGACGGATTACAATGAGCAGTTCTTC. It yields the protein CASSHAQGTDYNEQFF.

This clonotype was seen more than once but under ten times. The genes are TRBV24-1 and TRBJ2-3; 8 bases align to TRBD2. The CDR3 consists of 15 residues. With V trimmed by 6 bases and J by 1 base, 5 bases remained unmatched. CDR1 KGHDR and CDR2 SFDVKD come from the germline V gene. CDR3: CATSRTGGGTDTQYF. The CDR3 nucleotides are TGTGCCACCAGTAGAACCGGGGGGGGCACAGATACGCAGTATTTT.